This passage covers 15 T cell receptor beta chains from one sample sequenced in a study of blood T cells in healthy people across ages. Using a J-beta primer mix together with a sample-barcoded 5' primer, a second PCR was run for roughly 7 to 11 cycles. In TCRdb, the 5' RACE reads were re-called with MiXCR into one record per CDR3 protein. Of some 880,000 distinct CDR3 sequences in the sample, about 34% were seen once. Sequences were obtained from blood. These receptors were taken from a man aged 18 to 29 in good health.

V gene TRBV4-1 combines with J gene TRBJ2-5; D is undetermined. Trimming removed 1 base at V and 5 bases at J, with 14 bases between. From germline, CDR1 is MGHRA and CDR2 YSYEKL. The CDR3 has 15 amino acids. The CDR3 DNA reads as TGCGCCAGCAGCCAAGCCCCCGATCCGGCCGAGACCCAGTACTTC. Amino acids: CASSQAPDPAETQYF.

The CDR3 loop is CASSPAYIMETQYF. In DNA, the CDR3 is TGTGCCAGCAGCCCAGCTTATATTATGGAAACCCAGTACTTC. The chain employs TRBV7-2 and TRBJ2-5; unclear D gene. V was cut by 5 bases and J by 8 bases, with 18 bases left in between. Germline assignment: CDR1 SGHTA and CDR2 FQGNSA. CDR3 size: 14 residues.

Note on this clonotype: A read error may explain this, as a much larger clone is one base away. V is TRBV6-2 or TRBV6-3 and J is TRBJ2-7, with D possibly matching TRBD1 (5 bases). Trimming left V 2 bases short and J 7 bases short, with 18 bases between. Germline-derived CDR1 and CDR2 are MNHEY and SVGEGT. The CDR3 spans 15 residues. The CDR3 DNA sequence: TGTGCCAGCAGTTACGTTAGGGGCGGCCACAATGAGCAGTACTTC. This gives the protein CASSYVRGGHNEQYF.

The chain couples TRBV2 to TRBJ1-5; D possibly corresponds to TRBD1 (6 bases). The CDR3 runs to 15 residues. Trimming pared 8 bases from V and 0 bases from J, leaving 14 bases between. Germline V gives CDR1 SNHLY, CDR2 FYNNEI. The CDR3 loop reads CASGWGGLSNQPQHF. The CDR3 DNA reads TGTGCCAGCGGTTGGGGGGGGCTTAGCAATCAGCCCCAGCATTTT.

The chain joins TRBV20-1 to TRBJ1-2, with D possibly TRBD1 on 6 matching bases. Germline V lookup: CDR1 DFQATT, CDR2 SNEGSKA (reference sequence). V was pared by 6 bases and J by 4 bases, with 15 bases between. The CDR3 runs to 13 residues. The CDR3, as DNA: TGCAGTGCCCCTCCGGACAGAGGCTATGGCTACACCTTC. This encodes CSAPPDRGYGYTF.

The chain employs TRBV12-3 or TRBV12-4 and TRBJ2-1; D is undetermined. With 7 bases removed from V and 8 bases from J, the gap between germline ends came to 12 bases. The CDR3 runs 12 residues. CDR3 in DNA: TGTGCCAGCACCTGGACCGGCGATGAGCAGTTCTTC. Its translation: CASTWTGDEQFF.

Concerning this clonotype itself: The junction departs from the called germline gene at one end, perhaps through a read error. The V and J genes are TRBV20-1 and TRBJ1-1, with 7 nucleotides matching TRBD1. CDR1 and CDR2 from the germline V gene are DFQATT and SNEGSKA (reference sequence). This CDR3 region has 13 residues. CDR3 sequence: CSARTDRYTEVFF. Here the CDR3 DNA reads TGCAGTGCTAGAACGGACAGGTACACTGAAGTTTTCTTT.

This chain links TRBV6-5 with TRBJ2-5, with 7 bases identical to TRBD1. The CDR3 is 16 amino acids. Germline assignment: CDR1 MNHEY and CDR2 SVGAGI. The V and J ends lost 2 bases and 0 bases, in that order; junction bases with no gene match: 6. CDR3 residues: CASSYRDSQYQETQYF. The CDR3 DNA sequence: TGTGCCAGCAGTTACCGGGACAGCCAGTACCAAGAGACCCAGTACTTC.

The table lists this clonotype with many counts. The rearrangement joins TRBV12-3 or TRBV12-4 to TRBJ1-1, with TRBD1 as a possible D gene (6 bases). The CDR3 extends over 15 amino acids. V was shortened by 6 bases and J by 1 base, with 15 bases between the two germline ends. The CDR3 DNA follows: TGTGCCAGCAGGCCTACCCAGGACAGGAACACTGAAGCTTTCTTT. Translation gives CASRPTQDRNTEAFF.

This chain joins TRBV21-1 and TRBJ2-5; the DNA was not compared with TRBD1, the D call given in the table. TRBV21-1 corresponds to a pseudogene. The CDR3 is 16 residues long. CDR3 region: CASSKGRGQGDREQYF. Here the CDR3 DNA reads TGTGCCAGCAGTAAGGGTAGGGGACAGGGTGATAGGGAGCAGTACTTC.

This clonotype has only a few counts. The V call is TRBV27, the J call TRBJ1-2, with D maybe TRBD1 (6 bases). Looked up from germline, CDR1 is MNHEY and CDR2 is SMNVEV (reference sequence). The CDR3 has 12 amino acids. Trimming pared 5 bases from V and 7 bases from J, leaving 11 bases between. The chain's CDR3 is CASSTGAGGYTF. The CDR3 DNA reads as TGTGCCAGCAGTACGGGGGCGGGTGGCTACACCTTC.

In this sample, this clonotype turned up a few times. The chain couples TRBV5-5 to TRBJ1-6; D remains unclear. CDR1 is SGHKS, CDR2 YYEKEE, per germline (reference sequence). The length of the CDR3 is 18 residues. V shed 4 bases and J shed 9 bases, with 26 bases lying between them. CDR3 nucleotide sequence: TGTGCCAGCAGCCCATTACAACTCATCAGTGGAGTGAGTTCACCCCTCCACTTT. It encodes CASSPLQLISGVSSPLHF. Full variable domain (rest looked up from reference TRBV5-5 and TRBJ1-6): DAGVTQSPTHLIKTRGQQVTLRCSPISGHKSVSWYQQVLGQGPQFIFQYYEKEERGRGNFPDRFSARQFPNYSSELNVNALLLGDSALYLCASSPLQLISGVSSPLHFGNGTRLTVT.

The chain has TRBV24-1 and TRBJ1-6; D gene unclear. Trimming pared 3 bases from V and 10 bases from J, leaving 21 bases between. This CDR3 is 17 amino acids long. CDR1 is KGHDR and CDR2 is SFDVKD in the germline V gene. The CDR3: CATSDEPNYAGESPLHF. DNA of the CDR3: TGTGCCACCAGTGATGAACCGAATTATGCAGGAGAATCACCCCTCCACTTT.

The rearrangement links TRBV6-2 or TRBV6-3 to TRBJ1-2; 9 bases map to TRBD1. J lost 5 bases, V lost 6 bases, and 7 bases had no gene match. Germline V gives CDR1 MNHEY, CDR2 SVGEGT. The CDR3 length is 14 residues. In DNA form, the CDR3 reads TGTGCCAGCAGGCCGACAGGGGGGATTTATGGCTACACCTTC. Translation gives CASRPTGGIYGYTF.

The chain carries TRBV6-5 and TRBJ2-7; possible D gene TRBD1, 6 bases. The CDR3 is 16 amino acids. V was clipped by 11 bases and J by 2 bases, with 25 bases between them. CDR1 and CDR2 from the germline V gene are MNHEY and SVGAGI. This CDR3 reads CARKPTGQTDPYEQYF. The DNA for the CDR3 is TGTGCCCGCAAACCAACAGGGCAAACGGACCCCTACGAGCAGTACTTC.